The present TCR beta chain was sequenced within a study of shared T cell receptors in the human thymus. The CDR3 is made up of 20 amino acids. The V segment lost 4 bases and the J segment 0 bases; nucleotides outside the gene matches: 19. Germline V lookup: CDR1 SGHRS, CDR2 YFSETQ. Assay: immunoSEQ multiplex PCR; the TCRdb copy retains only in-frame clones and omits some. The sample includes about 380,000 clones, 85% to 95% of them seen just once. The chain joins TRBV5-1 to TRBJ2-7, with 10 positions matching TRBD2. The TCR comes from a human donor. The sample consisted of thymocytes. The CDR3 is CASSPMQGRLAGLHSYEQYF. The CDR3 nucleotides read TGCGCCAGCAGCCCCATGCAGGGGCGACTAGCGGGTCTTCACTCCTACGAGCAGTACTTC.